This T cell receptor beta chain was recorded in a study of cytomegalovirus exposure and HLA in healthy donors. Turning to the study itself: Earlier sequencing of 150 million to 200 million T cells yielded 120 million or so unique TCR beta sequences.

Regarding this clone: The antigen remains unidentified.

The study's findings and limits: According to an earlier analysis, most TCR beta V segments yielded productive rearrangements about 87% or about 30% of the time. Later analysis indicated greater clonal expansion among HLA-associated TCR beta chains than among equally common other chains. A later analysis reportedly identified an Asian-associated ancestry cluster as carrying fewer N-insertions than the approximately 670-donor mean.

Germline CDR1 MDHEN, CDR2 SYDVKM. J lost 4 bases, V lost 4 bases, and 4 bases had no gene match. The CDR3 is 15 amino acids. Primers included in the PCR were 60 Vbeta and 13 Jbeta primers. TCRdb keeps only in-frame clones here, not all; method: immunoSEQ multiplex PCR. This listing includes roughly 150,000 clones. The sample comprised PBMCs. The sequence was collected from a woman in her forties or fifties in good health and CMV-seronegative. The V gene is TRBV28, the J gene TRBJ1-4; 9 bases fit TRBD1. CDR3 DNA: TGTGCCAGCAGTTACTCGACAGGGGGTAATGAAAAACTGTTTTTT. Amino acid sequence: CASSYSTGGNEKLFF.